The source of this T cell receptor beta chain is a study of shared clonotypes between healthy human individuals. In the study overall: Researchers drew samples from a couple of women and three men aged 18 to 49. Researchers assigned three CD4 naive, three CD4 memory, two CD8 naive and one CD8 memory plate to each donor.

V trimming: 5 bases; J trimming: 2 bases; junction bases outside the gene matches: 7. Germline assignment: CDR1 SEHNR and CDR2 FQNEAQ (reference sequence). This CDR3 contains 15 residues. Some clones are missing from TCRdb's copy, which holds only in-frame ones; the method was immunoSEQ multiplex PCR. The sample has hundreds of thousands of clones; about three quarters are singletons. This receptor was taken from a woman in her thirties in good health. The chain links TRBV7-9 to TRBJ2-7; 9 positions match TRBD2. The material sequenced was memory CD4+ T cells sorted from blood. Subset of the sample: CD45RA-negative fraction. For the CDR3, the DNA is TGTGCCAGCAGCCTTGGACTAGCGCCGACCTACGAGCAGTACTTC. Residues: CASSLGLAPTYEQYF.